What follows are 26 T cell receptor beta chains derived from one specimen sequenced in a study of response to subunit inactivated influenza vaccine. One entry per CDR3 protein results from TCRdb running MiXCR on the RT-PCR reads. This table has hundreds of thousands of distinct CDR3 sequences, around 13% appearing once. Material: PBMCs from blood, obtained around 14 days before vaccination. Every receptor here comes from a man over 45 who received an inactivated influenza vaccine.

This clonotype was found a few times. The V and J genes are TRBV12-3 or TRBV12-4 and TRBJ2-5; 7 nucleotides align to TRBD1. The CDR3 runs to 13 residues. J gave up 3 bases and V 2 bases, and 0 bases lay outside the gene matches. CDR3 in amino acids: CASSLQGEETQYF. In nucleotides, the CDR3 is TGTGCCAGCAGTTTACAGGGGGAAGAGACCCAGTACTTC.

V is TRBV5-1 and J is TRBJ2-5; the D call may be TRBD1 or TRBD2 (5 bases each). The germline V gene has CDR1 SGHRS and CDR2 YFSETQ. The CDR3 sequence is 15 residues long. V gave up 3 bases and J gave up 4 bases, with 16 bases separating them. CDR3 sequence: CASSYAIVGPETQYF. For the CDR3, the DNA is TGCGCCAGCAGCTACGCTATAGTGGGACCAGAGACCCAGTACTTC.

CDR3 loop: CSASSIADTQYF. CDR3 sequence (DNA): TGCAGTGCTAGCTCTATTGCGGATACGCAGTATTTT. This rearrangement joins TRBV20-1 to TRBJ2-3; no clear D. The CDR3 has 12 amino acids. Germline CDR1 DFQATT, CDR2 SNEGSKA (reference sequence). V shed 3 bases and J shed 6 bases, with 10 bases lying between them.

This chain joins TRBV2 and TRBJ1-5; 7 nucleotides line up with TRBD1. V lost 6 bases to trimming and J lost 1 base; unmatched junction nucleotides: 15. The CDR3 covers 18 residues. Germline lookup yields CDR1 SNHLY and CDR2 FYNNEI. The CDR3, as DNA: TGTGCCAGCAGCAACTTCGGCCCCGGGACAGAAAGCAATCAGCCCCAGCATTTT. Translation: CASSNFGPGTESNQPQHF.

This clonotype showed up just a few times. The V and J genes are TRBV6-5 and TRBJ2-6, with D perhaps TRBD1 (5 bases). Trimming shortened V by 2 bases and J by 0 bases, and 14 bases separated the two germline ends. The CDR3 length is 18 residues. Germline V gene lookup returns CDR1 MNHEY and CDR2 SVGAGI. DNA of the CDR3: TGTGCCAGCAGTTACGGGGCCTCCCTTCTCTCTGGGGCCAACGTCCTGACTTTC. Translation gives CASSYGASLLSGANVLTF.

The chain links TRBV20-1 to TRBJ2-1; D perhaps matches TRBD2 (6 bases). CDR1 and CDR2 (germline): DFQATT, SNEGSKA (reference sequence). The V gene lost 0 bases and the J gene lost 8 bases, with 8 bases spanning the gap. CDR3 length: 12 residues. CDR3 coding DNA: TGCAGTGCTAGAGAGGGGGGTTATGAGCAGTTCTTC. This translates into CSAREGGYEQFF.

This clonotype was picked up many times. CDR3 residues: CASSRGQDYEQYF. In DNA form, the CDR3 reads TGTGCCAGCAGCAGAGGACAGGACTACGAGCAGTACTTC. The chain joins TRBV7-9 to TRBJ2-7; 7 positions agree with TRBD1. Per germline, CDR1 SEHNR and CDR2 FQNEAQ (reference sequence). The CDR3 spans 13 residues. Trimming at V came to 5 bases and at J to 3 bases, leaving 4 bases not matched to a gene.

The rearrangement joins TRBV7-2 to TRBJ2-3, with unresolved D. With 8 bases removed from V and 0 bases from J, the gap between germline ends came to 12 bases. The CDR3 consists of 14 residues. Germline V gene sequence: CDR1 SGHTA, CDR2 FQGNSA. The CDR3 loop is CASRLAMSTDTQYF. The CDR3 DNA reads as TGTGCCAGCCGCCTGGCGATGAGCACAGATACGCAGTATTTT. The full variable domain, with the rest looked up from reference TRBV7-2 and TRBJ2-3, is GAGVSQSPSNKVTEKGKDVELRCDPISGHTALYWYRQSLGQGLEFLIYFQGNSAPDKSGLPSDRFSAERTGGSVSTLTIQRTQQEDSAVYLCASRLAMSTDTQYFGPGTRLTVL.

This clonotype has just a few counts. V usage is TRBV2 and J usage is TRBJ2-5, with D uncertain. Trimming took off 0 bases at V and 8 bases at J, with 4 bases between the two ends. CDR1 and CDR2 from the germline V gene are SNHLY and FYNNEI. The CDR3 runs to 11 residues. The CDR3 region is CASSEARTQYF. CDR3 sequence (DNA): TGTGCCAGCAGTGAAGCGCGTACCCAGTACTTC.

This clonotype was seen more than once but under ten times. This sequence joins TRBV11-3 and TRBJ2-1; 7 bases are shared with TRBD1. With V trimmed by 4 bases and J by 5 bases, 2 bases remained unmatched. The CDR3 contains 13 residues. CDR1 is SGHNT and CDR2 is YENEEA in the germline V gene. The CDR3 protein is CASSWDSDNEQFF. The CDR3 bases are TGTGCCAGCAGCTGGGACAGTGACAATGAGCAGTTCTTC. The variable domain in full, with the rest retrieved from reference TRBV11-3 and TRBJ2-1, is EAGVVQSPRYKIIEKKQPVAFWCNPISGHNTLYWYLQNLGQGPELLIRYENEEAVDDSQLPKDRFSAERLKGVDSTLKIQPAELGDSAVYLCASSWDSDNEQFFGPGTRLTVL.

The V gene is TRBV7-9, the J gene TRBJ2-2; no clear D gene. Germline CDR1 reads SEHNR; CDR2 reads FQNEAQ (reference sequence). The CDR3 runs to 15 residues. Trimming removed 2 bases at V and 0 bases at J, with 7 bases between. This CDR3 reads CASSLRLTNTGELFF. DNA for the CDR3: TGTGCCAGCAGCTTAAGATTAACGAACACCGGGGAGCTGTTTTTT. The full variable domain, rest sourced from reference TRBV7-9 and TRBJ2-2, is DTGVSQNPRHKITKRGQNVTFRCDPISEHNRLYWYRQTLGQGPEFLTYFQNEAQLEKSRLLSDRFSAERPKGSFSTLEIQRTEQGDSAMYLCASSLRLTNTGELFFGEGSRLTVL.

This clonotype occurred many times. The V and J genes are TRBV7-8 and TRBJ1-1, with D possibly TRBD1 on 5 matching bases. In germline, CDR1 is SGHVS, CDR2 FQNEAQ. The CDR3 totals 16 residues. The V and J ends lost 0 bases and 4 bases respectively, with 15 bases between them. The CDR3 here is CASSLALGGLSTEAFF. The CDR3 DNA reads TGTGCCAGCAGCTTAGCGCTGGGGGGGTTGAGCACTGAAGCTTTCTTT.

This clonotype was observed a handful of times. V is TRBV5-1 and J is TRBJ2-1; possible D gene TRBD1, 6 bases. Per the germline V gene, CDR1 is SGHRS and CDR2 is YFSETQ. The CDR3 has 15 residues. V was shortened by 5 bases and J by 0 bases, with 12 bases between the two germline ends. The CDR3 loop is CASRPGQNSYNEQFF. The CDR3 DNA sequence: TGCGCCAGCAGACCCGGACAGAACTCCTACAATGAGCAGTTCTTC.

This clonotype was counted only a few times. The chain joins TRBV19 to TRBJ2-1; the D gene is possibly TRBD2 (5 bases). Germline CDR1 and CDR2: LNHDA and SQIVND (reference sequence). V lost 6 bases and J lost 5, with 14 bases in between. This CDR3 has 14 amino acids. In DNA form, the CDR3 reads TGTGCCAGTAGCTACCTTGACGGGGACAATGAGCAGTTCTTC. Protein sequence: CASSYLDGDNEQFF.

This clonotype was counted many times. The rearrangement joins TRBV12-3 or TRBV12-4 to TRBJ1-2; TRBD1 aligns across 10 bases. With 5 bases clipped from V and 7 bases from J, the junction kept 10 bases outside the gene matches. This CDR3 has 15 residues. The CDR3 bases are TGTGCCAGCAGTCCCGACAGGGGGCGCCTTGGTGGCTACACCTTC. Translating gives CASSPDRGRLGGYTF.

About this clonotype: This may stem from a read error, because a much larger clone lies one nucleotide away. The chain links TRBV20-1 to TRBJ2-1; 7 positions match TRBD2. Germline V lookup: CDR1 DFQATT, CDR2 SNEGSKA (reference sequence). The length of the CDR3 is 15 residues. The CDR3 nucleotides read TGCTGTGCTAGAGATCCTCGCGGGAGCCACAATGAGCAGTTCTTC. Protein: CCARDPRGSHNEQFF.

In this sample, this clonotype turned up many times. This sequence joins TRBV7-6 and TRBJ2-7, with D perhaps matching TRBD1 or TRBD2 (6 bases each). Germline-derived CDR1 and CDR2 are SGHVS and FNYEAQ. V was pared by 2 bases and J by 7 bases, with 24 bases between. The CDR3 totals 17 residues. The CDR3 nucleotides read TGTGCCAGCAGCTTACGGCCGGGGGCGAGCGTCGGGGGTGAGCAGTACTTC. Amino acids: CASSLRPGASVGGEQYF.

This clonotype was seen a handful of times. The chain couples TRBV12-3 or TRBV12-4 to TRBJ2-2; possibly TRBD1 or TRBD2 for D (6 bases each). The V end lost 6 bases, the J end lost 5 bases, and 16 bases lay between the germline ends. The CDR3 length is 15 residues. Here the CDR3 reads CASSRPGADTGELFF. The CDR3 region has the DNA TGTGCCAGCAGCCGCCCGGGGGCAGATACCGGGGAGCTGTTTTTT.

This clonotype was found a few times. The chain recombines TRBV6-2 or TRBV6-3 with TRBJ1-6; TRBD1 agrees at 7 bases. Trimming at V came to 5 bases and at J to 4 bases, leaving 8 bases not matched to a gene. The CDR3 consists of 16 residues. CDR1 is MNHEY and CDR2 is SVGEGT in the germline V gene. The DNA for the CDR3 is TGTGCCAGCAGTCGACAGGGACCCGCTTATAATTCACCCCTCCACTTT. Its protein product is CASSRQGPAYNSPLHF.

The chain is built from TRBV12-3 or TRBV12-4 and TRBJ1-2; 8 bases are a match to TRBD1. The V segment lost 2 bases and the J segment 4 bases; nucleotides outside the gene matches: 6. CDR3 length: 15 amino acids. CDR3 bases: TGTGCCAGCAGTTTACTTGGGACAGGTGTCTATGGCTACACCTTC. Translating it yields CASSLLGTGVYGYTF.

This clonotype was seen a handful of times. This chain links TRBV4-1 with TRBJ1-3; D unresolved. The CDR3 loop spans 13 amino acids. Germline V gives CDR1 MGHRA, CDR2 YSYEKL. V gave up 11 bases and J gave up 3 bases, with 14 bases separating them. The CDR3, as DNA: TGCGCCTGCGGTCGGGGAAATGGAAACACCATATATTTT. It translates to CACGRGNGNTIYF.

The chain recombines TRBV7-2 with TRBJ2-7, with 13 bases that match TRBD2. Germline assignment: CDR1 SGHTA and CDR2 FQGNSA. After removal of 5 bases from V and 7 bases from J, the junction contained 8 bases not matched to a gene. This CDR3 region has 15 residues. The chain's CDR3 is CASSGTSGDLMEQYF. The CDR3 DNA sequence: TGTGCCAGCAGCGGGACTAGCGGGGACCTGATGGAGCAGTACTTC.

The J gene is TRBJ2-1, the V gene TRBV12-3 or TRBV12-4; 12 bases align to TRBD2. The CDR3 is 22 amino acids. V shed 1 base, J shed 0 bases, and the junction held 16 bases outside the gene matches. As DNA, the CDR3 is TGTGCCAGCAGTTTAGTCCGGGGCACTAGCGGGAGGTCCAGGGGCTCCTACAATGAGCAGTTCTTC. Amino acids: CASSLVRGTSGRSRGSYNEQFF.

This clonotype occurred a few times. V and J are TRBV6-2 or TRBV6-3 and TRBJ2-7; TRBD2 might be the D (5 bases). Trimming stripped 6 bases from V and 2 bases from J, with 23 bases between. The length of the CDR3 is 17 residues. Germline CDR1 MNHEY, CDR2 SVGEGT. CDR3 amino acids: CASRDVSVRKRPYEQYF. As DNA, the CDR3 is TGTGCCAGCAGGGACGTTTCCGTGAGAAAGCGGCCCTACGAGCAGTACTTC.

This clonotype was counted between two and nine times. The gene calls are TRBV7-9 and TRBJ2-3; no reliable D call. Germline V gives CDR1 SEHNR, CDR2 FQNEAQ (reference sequence). The CDR3 consists of 14 residues. V was cut by 0 bases and J by 3 bases, with 7 bases left in between. CDR3 sequence: CASSLAAVTDTQYF. The DNA of the CDR3 is TGTGCCAGCAGCTTAGCCGCCGTTACAGATACGCAGTATTTT.

The J gene is TRBJ2-1, the V gene TRBV19; 8 bases map to TRBD2. V trimming: 2 bases; J trimming: 3 bases; junction bases outside the gene matches: 6. This CDR3 comprises 16 residues. Germline loops: CDR1 LNHDA, CDR2 SQIVND (reference sequence). CDR3 sequence (DNA): TGTGCCAGTAGTATACGTCGAGCGGGGGTCTACAATGAGCAGTTCTTC. Protein product: CASSIRRAGVYNEQFF.